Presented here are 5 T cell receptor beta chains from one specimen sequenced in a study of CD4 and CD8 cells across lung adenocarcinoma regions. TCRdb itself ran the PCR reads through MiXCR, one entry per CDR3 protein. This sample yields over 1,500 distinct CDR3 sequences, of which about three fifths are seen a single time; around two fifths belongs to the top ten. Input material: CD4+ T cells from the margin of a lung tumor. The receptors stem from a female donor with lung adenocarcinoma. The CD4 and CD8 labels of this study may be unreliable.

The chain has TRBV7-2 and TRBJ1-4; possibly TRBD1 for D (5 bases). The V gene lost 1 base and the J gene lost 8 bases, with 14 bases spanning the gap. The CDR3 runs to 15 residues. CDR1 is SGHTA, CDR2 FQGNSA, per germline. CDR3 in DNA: TGTGCCAGCAGCTTAGAGAAGGGGATTAGCGAAAAACTGTTTTTT. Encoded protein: CASSLEKGISEKLFF.

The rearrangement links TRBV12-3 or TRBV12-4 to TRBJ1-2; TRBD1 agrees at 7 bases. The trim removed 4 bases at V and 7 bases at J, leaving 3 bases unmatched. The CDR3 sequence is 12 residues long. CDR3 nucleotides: TGTGCCAGCAGTTCCGGACAGGTTGGCTACACCTTC. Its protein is CASSSGQVGYTF.

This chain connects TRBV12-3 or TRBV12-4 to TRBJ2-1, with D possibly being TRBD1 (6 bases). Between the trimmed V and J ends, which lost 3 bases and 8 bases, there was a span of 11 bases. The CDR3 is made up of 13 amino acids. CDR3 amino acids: CASSLAQGHEQFF. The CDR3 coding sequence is TGTGCCAGCAGTTTGGCCCAGGGGCATGAGCAGTTCTTC.

The CDR3 nucleotides are TGTGCCAGGGTAGGAGCAGATACGCAGTATTTT. Protein product: CARVGADTQYF. This rearrangement joins TRBV6-1 to TRBJ2-3; no clear D. Germline V lookup: CDR1 MNHNS, CDR2 SASEGT. V dropped 9 bases and J dropped 4 bases, with 8 bases sitting between them. The CDR3 spans 11 residues.

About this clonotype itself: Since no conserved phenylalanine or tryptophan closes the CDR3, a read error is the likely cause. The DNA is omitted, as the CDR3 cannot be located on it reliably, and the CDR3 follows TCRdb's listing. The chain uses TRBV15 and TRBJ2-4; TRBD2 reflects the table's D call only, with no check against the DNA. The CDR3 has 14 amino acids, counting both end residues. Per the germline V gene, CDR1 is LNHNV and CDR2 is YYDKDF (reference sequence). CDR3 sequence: CATTHGPRGLFIRS.